What follows is one T cell receptor (beta chain) and its context. The data stem from a study of shared clonotypes between healthy human individuals. TCRdb's table, derived via immunoSEQ multiplex PCR, lists solely in-frame clones and lacks some. The repertoire holds about 2.4 million clones, with around nine tenths as singletons. The receptor comes from a man aged 18 to 29 in good health. The sequencing sample was made of naive CD4+ T cells sorted from blood. The sample's subset: CD45RA+ positively selected.

The CDR3 bases are TGTGCCAGCAGCACACACCCTGACAGGGCCCTATACAATGAGCAGTTCTTC. The encoded protein is CASSTHPDRALYNEQFF. This sequence joins TRBV21-1 and TRBJ2-1; the D call in the table, TRBD1, was not verified against the DNA. TRBV21-1 is assigned pseudogene status. This CDR3 has 17 amino acids.